The clone carrying this T cell receptor beta chain was seen many times. Its antigen is unidentified. The data were taken from a study of CD8 T cells in ankylosing spondylitis. Libraries for TCR beta were made by quantitative 5'-RACE with molecular barcodes. TCRdb re-called the 5' RACE reads through MiXCR, storing one row per CDR3 protein. Of about 400,000 distinct CDR3 sequences in the sample, 20% to 25% were seen once. The V gene lost 1 base and the J gene lost 0 bases, with 8 bases spanning the gap. CDR1 is SQVTM and CDR2 is ANQGSEA in the germline V gene. The CDR3 length is 14 residues. Study observations and caveats: Within matched ankylosing spondylitis synovial fluid, disease-linked clones were reportedly significantly enriched. Earlier reports found some motif variants in synovial fluid and blood in reactive arthritis. Disease-associated clonotypes exhibited CD8+ identity and were relatively infrequent in peripheral blood. It appeared that ankylosing spondylitis blood was characterized by a TCR beta motif of fewer than ten highly homologous variants.

The clonotype originates from a male donor with ankylosing spondylitis. The chain links TRBV29-1 to TRBJ2-3; D perhaps matches TRBD2 (7 bases). The sample consisted of blood, either unsorted or a sorted T cell fraction (not recorded which). This CDR3 reads CSVEGGGSTDTQYF. DNA for the CDR3: TGCAGCGTTGAAGGGGGGGGCAGCACAGATACGCAGTATTTT.